This is a list of T cell receptor beta chains from one sample in a study of cytomegalovirus exposure and HLA in healthy donors. The repertoire was sequenced with immunoSEQ multiplex PCR; TCRdb's copy has only in-frame clones and lacks some. This table holds about 98,000 clones, roughly three quarters found once. The sequenced sample consisted of PBMCs. The receptor set was obtained from a man in his forties in good health and CMV-seronegative. Each CDR3 is given with its conserved first and last residue. D genes are given only for firm matches. Size tells how often a clone was seen (once, few, many) or the class of an expanded clone, and some rows leave it out.

V gene,D gene,clone size,J gene,CDR3 DNA,CDR3 protein
TRBV6-1,TRBD1,-,TRBJ1-2,TGTGCCAGCAGTAGGGACCGGGACAGAGATCCAAACTTC,CASSRDRDRDPNF
TRBV19,-,-,TRBJ1-5,TGTGCCAGTAGTATATTCGGGACAAGCAATCAGCCCCAGCATTTT,CASSIFGTSNQPQHF
TRBV5-4,TRBD2,-,TRBJ2-3,TGTGCCTGCACGGGCCTTCTGAGGGCGGGGGAGCCAGATACGCAGTATTTT,CACTGLLRAGEPDTQYF
TRBV7-9,-,-,TRBJ1-6,TGTGCCAGCAGCTTAGCAGGGGAACCACCCCTCCACTTT,CASSLAGEPPLHF
TRBV2,-,-,TRBJ2-5,TGTGCCAGCAGTGATGAGGTGCTGGGGACCCAGTACTTC,CASSDEVLGTQYF
TRBV7-2,-,once,TRBJ1-4,TGTGCCAGCAGCTTACAGGCGCCGACTAATGAAAAACTGTTTTTT,CASSLQAPTNEKLFF
TRBV10-1,TRBD1,-,TRBJ2-2,TGCGCCAGCGGAACGGGACAGGGGAACACCGGGGAGCTGTTTTTT,CASGTGQGNTGELFF
TRBV18,-,-,TRBJ2-1,TGTGCCAGCTCACCATCCTGGACAGAACTTAACTCCTACAATGAGCAGTTCTTC,CASSPSWTELNSYNEQFF
TRBV6-1,-,-,TRBJ1-6,TGTGCCAGCAGTGAAGCGACAGTCTATTCACCCCTCCACTTT,CASSEATVYSPLHF
TRBV14,-,-,TRBJ1-1,TGTGCCAGCAGCCAAGCCGGGGAGAGGACTTTCTTT,CASSQAGERTFF
TRBV4-1,TRBD1,-,TRBJ1-2,TGCGCCAGCAGCTCACCCGGGACAGGCAACTATGGCTACACCTTC,CASSSPGTGNYGYTF
TRBV7-2,TRBD2,-,TRBJ2-1,TGTGCCAGCAGCCAAAGCGGGGGGGCCTACAATGAGCAGTTCTTC,CASSQSGGAYNEQFF
TRBV4-1,TRBD1,few,TRBJ2-7,TGCGCCAGCAGCCAAGGCAGGGGGCAAGAGCAGTACTTC,CASSQGRGQEQYF
TRBV2,-,-,TRBJ1-2,TGTGCCTCAGCCCAGGTGGGCTACACCTTC,CASAQVGYTF
TRBV27,TRBD1,-,TRBJ2-7,TGTGCCAGCAGTTTAAGGACAGGCTCCTACGAGCAGTACTTC,CASSLRTGSYEQYF
TRBV28,-,-,TRBJ1-5,TGTGCCAGCAGTAAGCTAACAGGGAGCAATCAGCCCCAGCATTTT,CASSKLTGSNQPQHF
TRBV30,TRBD2,-,TRBJ2-7,TGTGCCTGGTCGTCGGGGGGGGCCTACGAGCAGTACTTC,CAWSSGGAYEQYF
TRBV12-5,TRBD2,-,TRBJ2-1,TGTGCTAGTGGAGCCGGGCTTGGACTAGCGGGGGATGAGCAGTTCTTC,CASGAGLGLAGDEQFF
TRBV7-9,-,once,TRBJ2-3,TGTGCCAGCAGCTTGCGGGGAGGGGGTCGCACAGATACGCAGTATTTT,CASSLRGGGRTDTQYF
TRBV7-2,-,-,TRBJ1-1,TGTGCCAGCAGCCTCAGTATTTCGAACACTGAAGCTTTCTTT,CASSLSISNTEAFF
TRBV4-2,-,-,TRBJ2-5,TGTGCCAGCAGCCAAGATTTAGCTGGCCGCTTTTGGGAGACCCAGTACTTC,CASSQDLAGRFWETQYF
TRBV7-2,-,-,TRBJ1-2,TGTGCCAGCAGCCTCCGACAGGCCGAACTCAACTATGGCTACACCTTC,CASSLRQAELNYGYTF
TRBV12-5,TRBD1,few,TRBJ1-2,TGTGCTAGTGGTCCGGGACAGCACTATGGCTACACCTTC,CASGPGQHYGYTF
TRBV5-1,-,-,TRBJ1-1,TGCGCCAGCAGCCCAATACGGGGGGTGAAGAGGAACACTGAAGCTTTCTTT,CASSPIRGVKRNTEAFF
TRBV14,-,-,TRBJ2-2,TGTGCCAGCAGCCAATCGTTAGCGGCGACCGGGGAGCTGTTTTTT,CASSQSLAATGELFF
TRBV28,TRBD1,-,TRBJ1-4,TGTGCCAGCAGTTTAGCACAGGGGGGGAATGAAAAACTGTTTTTT,CASSLAQGGNEKLFF
TRBV18,TRBD1,-,TRBJ2-5,TGTGCCAGCTCACCGACGCAGACAGGGTTGGAGACCCAGTACTTC,CASSPTQTGLETQYF
TRBV5-1,-,-,TRBJ2-7,TGCGCCAGCAGCTCCGACTTCTCCTACGAGCAGTACTTC,CASSSDFSYEQYF
TRBV11-2,TRBD2,-,TRBJ2-2,TGTGCCAGCAGCTTAGCGTCGTGGGGACTAGGAGGCACCGGGGAGCTGTTTTTT,CASSLASWGLGGTGELFF
TRBV10-2,TRBD1,-,TRBJ1-1,TGCGCCAGCAGAACAGGACAGGGTGAAGCTTTCTTT,CASRTGQGEAFF
TRBV11-1,-,-,TRBJ2-7,TGTGCCAGCAGCTTAGCGAGAGGGCAGGGGTCCTACGAGCAGTACTTC,CASSLARGQGSYEQYF
TRBV9,-,-,TRBJ2-3,TGTGCCAGCAGCGTAGCACAACGCACAGATACGCAGTATTTT,CASSVAQRTDTQYF
TRBV27,-,once,TRBJ2-7,TGTGCCAGCAGTTGGGGGGGCCCTACCTACGAGCAGTACTTC,CASSWGGPTYEQYF
TRBV7-2,-,-,TRBJ2-2,TGTGCCAGCAGCTGGAGTGGAGCGACAGTGCGCACCGGGGAGCTGTTTTTT,CASSWSGATVRTGELFF
TRBV27,-,-,TRBJ2-5,TGTGCCAGCAGTAATACAGGGGACTTAGAGACCCAGTACTTC,CASSNTGDLETQYF
TRBV2,-,-,TRBJ1-1,TGTGCCAGCGGATGGACAGTCACTGAAGCTTTCTTT,CASGWTVTEAFF
TRBV19,TRBD1,-,TRBJ2-5,TGTGCCAGTAGTTGGGGACAGGGGGCAGGTGAGCAGTACTTC,CASSWGQGAGEQYF
TRBV5-6,TRBD2,-,TRBJ2-5,TGTGCCAGCAGCTTGCCTGGCAAACCGACTAGCGGGGTCGAGACCCAGTACTTC,CASSLPGKPTSGVETQYF
TRBV4-1,TRBD1,-,TRBJ2-7,TGCGCCAGCAGCCACCCGACAGGGGAGACCTACGAGCAGTACTTC,CASSHPTGETYEQYF
TRBV5-5,TRBD2,-,TRBJ2-3,TGTGCCAGCAGCTTGAGCGGGGGGTCTACAGATACGCAGTATTTT,CASSLSGGSTDTQYF